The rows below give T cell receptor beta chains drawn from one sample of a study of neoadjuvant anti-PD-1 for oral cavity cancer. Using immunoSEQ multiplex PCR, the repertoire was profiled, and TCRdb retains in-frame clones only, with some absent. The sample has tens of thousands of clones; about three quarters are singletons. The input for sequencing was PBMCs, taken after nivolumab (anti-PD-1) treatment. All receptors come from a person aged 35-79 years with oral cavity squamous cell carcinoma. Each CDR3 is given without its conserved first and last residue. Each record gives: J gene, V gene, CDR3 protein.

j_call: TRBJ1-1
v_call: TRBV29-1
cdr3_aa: SVFDRDASRAF

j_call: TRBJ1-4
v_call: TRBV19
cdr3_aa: ASSDRIAEKLF

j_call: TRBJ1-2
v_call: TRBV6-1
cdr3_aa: ASMKDPFYGYT

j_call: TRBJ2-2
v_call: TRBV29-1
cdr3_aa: SVKAGTAGELF

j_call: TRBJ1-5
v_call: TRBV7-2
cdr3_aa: ASSHHHGPQH

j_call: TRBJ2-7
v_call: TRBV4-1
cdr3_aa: ASSQADLSSYEQY

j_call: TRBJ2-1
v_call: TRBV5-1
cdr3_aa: ASSLEPAGNEQF

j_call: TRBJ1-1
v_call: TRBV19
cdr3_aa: ASSSGQTLNTEAF

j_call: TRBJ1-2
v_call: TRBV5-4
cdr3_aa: ASSEGQGSAYGYT

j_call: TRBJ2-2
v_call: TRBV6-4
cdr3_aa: ASSARPELAGVGGELF

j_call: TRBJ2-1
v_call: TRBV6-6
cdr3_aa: ASRGDGDNEQF

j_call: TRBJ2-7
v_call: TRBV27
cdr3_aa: ASSLFGSSYEQY

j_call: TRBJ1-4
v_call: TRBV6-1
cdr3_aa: ASSGGGRAGFGEKLF

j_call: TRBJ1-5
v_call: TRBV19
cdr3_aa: ASVLDPDQPQH

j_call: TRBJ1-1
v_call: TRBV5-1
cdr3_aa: ASSLYGARDTEAF